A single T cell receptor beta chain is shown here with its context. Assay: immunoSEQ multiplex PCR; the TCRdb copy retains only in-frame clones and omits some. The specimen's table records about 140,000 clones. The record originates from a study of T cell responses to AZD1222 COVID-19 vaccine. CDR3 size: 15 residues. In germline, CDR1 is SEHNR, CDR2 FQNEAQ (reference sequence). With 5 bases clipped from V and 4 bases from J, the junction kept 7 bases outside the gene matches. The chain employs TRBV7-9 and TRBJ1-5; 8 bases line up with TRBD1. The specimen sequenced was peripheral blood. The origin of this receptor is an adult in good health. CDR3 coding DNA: TGTGCCAGCAGCCCTACAGGGGGTGGAAATCAGCCCCAGCATTTT. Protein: CASSPTGGGNQPQHF.